This T cell receptor (beta chain) is drawn from a study of blood T cell repertoires in COVID-19. Across the whole study: The study drew acute and convalescent COVID-19 samples from the United States, Italy and Spain. PBMCs, B-cell-depleted T cells, or T cells provided the cDNA or gDNA that made up the material.

Germline CDR1 and CDR2: SGHTA and FQGNSA. V was shortened by 5 bases and J by 0 bases, with 14 bases between the two germline ends. There are 15 residues in the CDR3. TCRdb keeps only in-frame clones here, not all; method: immunoSEQ multiplex PCR. In the table there are 81,000 or so clones, around four fifths of which are singletons. The sample taken for sequencing was peripheral blood. The rearrangement joins TRBV7-2 to TRBJ2-7; possible D gene TRBD1, 6 bases. The receptor was isolated from a woman aged 70-85 years with active or convalescent COVID-19. CDR3 sequence reads: CASSRNRDPSYEQYF. DNA for the CDR3: TGTGCCAGCAGCCGTAACAGGGATCCCTCCTACGAGCAGTACTTC. Full variable domain (rest looked up from reference TRBV7-2 and TRBJ2-7): GAGVSQSPSNKVTEKGKDVELRCDPISGHTALYWYRQSLGQGLEFLIYFQGNSAPDKSGLPSDRFSAERTGGSVSTLTIQRTQQEDSAVYLCASSRNRDPSYEQYFGPGTRLTVT.